This T cell receptor (delta chain) was profiled in a study of Vγ9Vδ2 T cells in congenital toxoplasmosis (TCRdb year 2021). General notes on the study: To diagnose congenital toxoplasmosis, IgG, IgM and IgA serology, Western blot and an in-house interferon-gamma release assay were used. This study compared the CDR3 repertoires of the gamma and delta chains in sorted blood gammadelta T cells from congenitally T. gondii-infected infants versus uninfected infants. Repertoire sequencing was done on samples from infants at 2 months after birth and at 1 year of age. TCR sequencing was performed on five or six infected and some ten uninfected infants at 2 months and on 3 infected and 4 uninfected infants at 1 year.

The investigation overall reported the following: Two months was the earliest age with enough suitable sample material for TCR repertoire analysis, so newborn repertoires were not sequenced. A public TRGV9 clonotype was highly prevalent in both infected and uninfected infants. Germline-encoded fetal-type TRDV2 CDR3 sequences seemed more prevalent in infected than uninfected approximately 2-month-old infants, suggesting an in utero expansion footprint. At 2 months, TRGV9 and TRDV2 CDR3s of infected infants appeared to carry fewer N additions than uninfected infants, especially TRDV2-TRDJ1 sequences. Repertoire differences between infected and uninfected infants were less clearly seen at 1 year of age than at 2 months.

cDNA was generated in one tube by template-switch reverse transcription with TRGC- and TRDC-specific primers, using SuperScript II. The TRGC primer was designed so that it would bind both of the constant genes TRGC1 and TRGC2. The KAPA Real-Time Library Amplification Kit was used for TRG and TRD amplification, and AMPure XP bead purification was performed between steps. Index PCR with the Nextera XT Index Kit was used to attach Illumina sequencing adapters. Sequencing of TRG and TRD amplicons was performed on an Illumina MiSeq with the V2 300 kit, and 150 bp paired-end reads were generated. Processing in the source paper ran as follows. Read quality was checked with FastQC version 0.11.8 before further analysis. Reads were mapped to GenBank TRG or TRD reference genes, and MiXCR version 3.0.3 was used to assemble CDR3 sequences. Default MiXCR settings were kept, except that 3 rather than 5 consecutive nucleotides were used to assemble TRDD gene segments. N additions, CDR3 length, J segment length and clonotype sharing between samples were computed with VDJtools version 1.2.1. Out-of-frame CDR3 sequences and those containing stop codons were excluded from analysis. The overlap of infant repertoires with previously published Vgamma9Vdelta2 repertoires from fetal, cord blood and adult blood was compared. TCRdb reprocessed the public reads with the caller CATT; rows with the same DNA were merged afterwards. TCRdb, not the original authors, processed these V and J calls. Present in this sample are several hundred delta-chain clones, 27% of which were seen just once. The leading ten clones occupy around 20% of the sample.

The same treatment, using spiramycin and/or pyrimethamine plus sulfadiazine plus folinic acid, was given to mothers of both infected and uninfected infants. All infants, both infected and uninfected, were delivered at term after more than 37 weeks of gestation. Around 1 mL of blood was processed into PBMCs by Lymphoprep gradient centrifugation, then cryopreserved in liquid nitrogen and shipped to Belgium. After thawing, PBMCs were labeled with Zombie NIR viability dye and stained with CD3, TCR gammadelta, Vgamma9 and Vdelta2 antibodies. CD3+ TCRgammadelta+ T cells were sorted on a FACSAria III with a mean purity of approximately 98%. For each sample, the RNeasy Micro Kit was used to isolate RNA from some 10,000 sorted gammadelta T cells. Each infant was born to a mother who had been enrolled with a primary T. gondii infection during pregnancy. Peripheral blood was collected from the infants at an outpatient microbiology and virology center in Pavia, Italy.

This clone showed up just once. No cognate antigen has been identified for it. TCRdb has a much larger clone's protein, which differs at residue 15 from the translation of this DNA, likely because of a read error; what is shown is the protein translated from the DNA. CDR1 and CDR2 are read off the germline V gene as TSWWSYY and QGS. Reading from cysteine to phenylalanine, the CDR3 counts 19 amino acids. The read is trimmed to its CDR3 DNA, 57 bases read in frame from base 1. The sequence derives from a child under 10 years old born to a mother with Toxoplasma gondii infection during pregnancy, either congenitally infected or uninfected (not recorded which). The material sequenced was gamma-delta T cells from blood. Recombination connected TRDV1 to TRDJ1, with 12 middle bases fitting TRDD3. No J segment appears in TCRdb, so it was assigned here by matching the sequence to germline. The bases read TGTGCTCTTGGGGATCCAACTCCGTACTGGGGGATACTCACCAATAAACTCATCTTT. Its protein reads: CALGDPTPYWGILTNKLIF.